These 24 T cell receptor beta chains originate from one sample sequenced in a study of blood T cell repertoires in COVID-19. The table came from immunoSEQ multiplex PCR; TCRdb's copy has only in-frame clones and leaves some out. The data hold 500,000 or so clones, with around 90% observed a single time. Source material: PBMCs or T cells enriched from blood (not recorded which). These receptors all come from a woman in her late teens or twenties who had recovered from COVID-19.

The CDR3 DNA sequence: TGTGCCAGCAGTACAGGAACCTACGAGCAGTACTTC. Translation gives CASSTGTYEQYF. V is TRBV6-5 and J is TRBJ2-7; perhaps TRBD1 as D (5 bases). The CDR3 is 12 amino acids. The V end lost 5 bases, the J end lost 2 bases, and 7 bases lay between the germline ends. From germline, CDR1 is MNHEY and CDR2 SVGAGI.

The V gene is TRBV4-1, the J gene TRBJ2-5, with a possible D match to TRBD2 (6 bases). Between the trimmed V and J ends, which lost 5 bases and 5 bases, there was a span of 18 bases. Germline V gene sequence: CDR1 MGHRA, CDR2 YSYEKL. CDR3 length: 15 residues. CDR3 sequence: CASSSERALEETQYF. DNA for the CDR3: TGCGCCAGCAGCTCTGAGCGGGCCCTTGAGGAGACCCAGTACTTC.

The gene calls are TRBV6-5 and TRBJ2-3, with 13 bases fitting TRBD2. With V trimmed by 11 bases and J by 9 bases, 11 bases remained unmatched. CDR3 length equals 14 residues. Per germline, CDR1 MNHEY and CDR2 SVGAGI. The CDR3, as DNA: TGTGCCGCTTGTACTAGCGGGGGGGGAGGAACGCAGTATTTT. Translated, it gives CAACTSGGGGTQYF.

This sequence joins TRBV7-9 and TRBJ1-6, with 9 bases aligning to TRBD1. Trimming removed 4 bases from V and 7 bases from J; junction bases left unmatched: 5. The CDR3 covers 15 residues. The V gene's germline CDR1 is SEHNR and CDR2 FQNEAQ (reference sequence). CDR3 nucleotides: TGTGCCAGCAGCTACCAGGACAGGGGAAATTCACCCCTCCACTTT. Amino acid sequence: CASSYQDRGNSPLHF. The variable domain in full, with the rest retrieved from reference TRBV7-9 and TRBJ1-6, is DTGVSQNPRHKITKRGQNVTFRCDPISEHNRLYWYRQTLGQGPEFLTYFQNEAQLEKSRLLSDRFSAERPKGSFSTLEIQRTEQGDSAMYLCASSYQDRGNSPLHFGNGTRLTVT.

The chain links TRBV9 to TRBJ2-1, with D possibly TRBD2 on 7 matching bases. Germline V gene sequence: CDR1 SGDLS, CDR2 YYNGEE. Trimming pared 0 bases from V and 2 bases from J, leaving 9 bases between. The CDR3 contains 15 residues. As DNA, the CDR3 is TGTGCCAGCAGCGTAGCGGGGGGCCCCTACAATGAGCAGTTCTTC. Amino acids: CASSVAGGPYNEQFF.

V and J are TRBV5-6 and TRBJ2-2; the D is unclear. The CDR3 covers 14 residues. V gave up 7 bases and J gave up 1 base, with 11 bases separating them. Germline V gene lookup returns CDR1 SGHDT and CDR2 YYEEEE. The CDR3 spells CASYGGLNTGELFF. CDR3 coding DNA: TGTGCCAGCTACGGCGGCCTGAACACCGGGGAGCTGTTTTTT.

The chain is built from TRBV6-5 and TRBJ2-7; TRBD2 matches at 8 bases. In germline, CDR1 is MNHEY, CDR2 SVGAGI. The ends lost 7 bases at V and 3 bases at J; junction bases unmatched: 11. The CDR3 is made up of 15 amino acids. In DNA, the CDR3 is TGTGCCAGCACCCCATCGGGGGGGGGCCGCTACGAGCAGTACTTC. The encoded protein is CASTPSGGGRYEQYF.

The chain links TRBV28 to TRBJ1-6; TRBD1 agrees at 7 bases. Per the germline V gene, CDR1 is MDHEN and CDR2 is SYDVKM. CDR3 length: 16 residues. The V and J ends lost 5 bases and 4 bases, in that order; junction bases with no gene match: 8. The CDR3 bases are TGTGCCAGCAGTCCACGGACAGGTACATATAATTCACCCCTCCACTTT. As protein: CASSPRTGTYNSPLHF.

The chain has TRBV5-1 and TRBJ2-1; 11 nucleotides match TRBD1. Germline values: CDR1 SGHRS, CDR2 YFSETQ. The CDR3 runs to 17 residues. V trimming: 5 bases; J trimming: 3 bases; junction bases outside the gene matches: 10. The CDR3 sequence: CASRENAGTGGYNEQFF. The CDR3 bases are TGCGCCAGCAGAGAAAATGCCGGGACAGGGGGCTACAATGAGCAGTTCTTC.

A single count supports this clone. The rearrangement links TRBV6-5 to TRBJ1-5, with D hard to call. Germline V gene data show CDR1 as MNHEY and CDR2 as SVGAGI. The CDR3 totals 13 residues. V dropped 9 bases and J dropped 0 bases, with 9 bases sitting between them. The CDR3 region is CASQEFSNQPQHF. The CDR3 DNA is TGTGCCAGTCAAGAGTTTAGCAATCAGCCCCAGCATTTT.

The chain has TRBV9 and TRBJ1-1; D uncertain. There are 14 residues in the CDR3. V dropped 3 bases and J dropped 3 bases, with 12 bases sitting between them. Germline lookup yields CDR1 SGDLS and CDR2 YYNGEE. In DNA form, the CDR3 reads TGTGCCAGCAGCGCCTCGGGGAGAGACACTGAAGCTTTCTTT. It is translated as CASSASGRDTEAFF.

The chain joins TRBV2 to TRBJ2-5; TRBD2 might be the D (6 bases). The CDR3 totals 14 residues. With 7 bases removed from V and 1 base from J, the gap between germline ends came to 13 bases. Germline CDR1 and CDR2: SNHLY and FYNNEI. The CDR3 bases are TGTGCCAGCATTCCTCCCGGGGGCCAAGAGACCCAGTACTTC. Its translation is CASIPPGGQETQYF.

The chain's CDR3 is CATAGQNEKLFF. The CDR3 bases are TGTGCCACCGCGGGACAGAATGAAAAACTGTTTTTT. The chain employs TRBV15 and TRBJ1-4; 7 bases align to TRBD1. This CDR3 region has 12 residues. V lost 8 bases, J lost 5 bases, and 2 bases stayed unmatched. Germline CDR1 LNHNV, CDR2 YYDKDF (reference sequence).

This clone has only one observation. The V gene is TRBV5-1, the J gene TRBJ2-5, with D perhaps matching TRBD1 (5 bases). The CDR3 is 15 amino acids. The V gene's germline CDR1 is SGHRS and CDR2 YFSETQ. Between the trimmed V and J ends, which lost 0 bases and 5 bases, there was a span of 14 bases. This CDR3 is CASSLGFTSGETQYF. In nucleotides, the CDR3 is TGCGCCAGCAGCTTGGGGTTCACCTCAGGGGAGACCCAGTACTTC.

V gene TRBV2 combines with J gene TRBJ1-1; a weak D match, TRBD1 (5 bases). With 2 bases removed from V and 7 bases from J, the gap between germline ends came to 11 bases. The CDR3 has 13 residues. Looked up from germline, CDR1 is SNHLY and CDR2 is FYNNEI. This chain's CDR3 is CASSETRQLEAFF. The CDR3 coding sequence is TGTGCCAGCAGTGAAACCAGACAGCTTGAAGCTTTCTTT.

The J gene is TRBJ1-1, the V gene TRBV5-4, with 7 positions matching TRBD1. V shed 0 bases and J 7 bases; nucleotides not matched to a gene: 9. This CDR3 is 15 amino acids long. The germline gives CDR1 SGHNT, CDR2 YYREEE (reference sequence). In DNA, the CDR3 is TGTGCCAGCAGCTTGGGGGCAGGGGGAGCGGATGAAGCTTTCTTT. It is translated as CASSLGAGGADEAFF.

This clone has just a few counts. The chain uses TRBV4-1 and TRBJ2-7, with D maybe TRBD1 (5 bases). Germline CDR1 reads MGHRA; CDR2 reads YSYEKL. The V end was cut by 4 bases, the J end by 0 bases, with 13 bases between. The CDR3 has 15 amino acids. The CDR3 loop reads CASSPQGRGSYEQYF. CDR3 DNA sequence: TGCGCCAGCAGCCCGCAGGGTAGGGGCTCCTACGAGCAGTACTTC.

This clone has only one observation. The gene calls are TRBV7-9 and TRBJ2-5; D possibly corresponds to TRBD1 (5 bases). V was shortened by 4 bases and J by 4 bases, with 10 bases between the two germline ends. Germline-derived CDR1 and CDR2 are SEHNR and FQNEAQ (reference sequence). There are 13 residues in the CDR3. DNA of the CDR3: TGTGCCAGCAGCTCCCAGGGTGGAGAGACCCAGTACTTC. Translating gives CASSSQGGETQYF.

The V gene is TRBV7-2, the J gene TRBJ2-3, with 8 bases fitting TRBD2. The CDR3 is made up of 15 amino acids. V dropped 3 bases and J dropped 0; count of bases not matched to a gene: 2. Germline-derived CDR1 and CDR2 are SGHTA and FQGNSA. DNA of the CDR3: TGTGCCAGCAGCTTTAGCGGGGATAGCACAGATACGCAGTATTTT. Translated, it gives CASSFSGDSTDTQYF.

This chain joins TRBV28 and TRBJ1-4; D may be TRBD1 (6 bases). Germline assignment: CDR1 MDHEN and CDR2 SYDVKM. This CDR3 has 15 residues. Deletions cut 1 base from V and 8 bases from J, with 14 bases between. The CDR3 DNA is TGTGCCAGCAGTTTATCAGGGGCCCAGGGGGAAAAACTGTTTTTT. Encoded protein: CASSLSGAQGEKLFF.

V gene TRBV5-4 combines with J gene TRBJ1-3; TRBD1 is a possible D gene (6 bases). Trimming stripped 1 base from V and 0 bases from J, with 8 bases between. The germline CDR1 and CDR2 sequences are SGHNT and YYREEE (reference sequence). The CDR3 totals 15 residues. As DNA, the CDR3 is TGTGCCAGCAGCTTGACAGGGACCTCTGGAAACACCATATATTTT. Encoded protein: CASSLTGTSGNTIYF.

This chain links TRBV30 with TRBJ1-3; unclear D gene. In germline, CDR1 is GTSNPN, CDR2 SVGIG (reference sequence). This CDR3 has 13 residues. Trimming took 4 bases from V and 2 from J, leaving 9 bases between them. CDR3 nucleotides: TGTGCCTGGACTTCCACAGCTGGAAACACCATATATTTT. It encodes CAWTSTAGNTIYF.

The CDR3 reads CASSERGIYGYTF. In DNA, the CDR3 is TGTGCCAGCAGTGAACGGGGAATTTATGGCTACACCTTC. This chain connects TRBV2 to TRBJ1-2, with D hard to call. Germline V CDR1 and CDR2: SNHLY, FYNNEI. Trimming took off 2 bases at V and 5 bases at J, with 9 bases between the two ends. The CDR3 loop spans 13 amino acids.

The rearrangement uses TRBV4-1 and TRBJ2-3; 9 bases are a match to TRBD2. This CDR3 is built from 16 residues. V shed 0 bases, J shed 6 bases, and the junction held 7 bases outside the gene matches. Germline V gives CDR1 MGHRA, CDR2 YSYEKL. The CDR3 loop reads CASSQDSSGEADTQYF. In DNA, the CDR3 is TGCGCCAGCAGCCAAGATTCTAGCGGGGAGGCGGATACGCAGTATTTT.